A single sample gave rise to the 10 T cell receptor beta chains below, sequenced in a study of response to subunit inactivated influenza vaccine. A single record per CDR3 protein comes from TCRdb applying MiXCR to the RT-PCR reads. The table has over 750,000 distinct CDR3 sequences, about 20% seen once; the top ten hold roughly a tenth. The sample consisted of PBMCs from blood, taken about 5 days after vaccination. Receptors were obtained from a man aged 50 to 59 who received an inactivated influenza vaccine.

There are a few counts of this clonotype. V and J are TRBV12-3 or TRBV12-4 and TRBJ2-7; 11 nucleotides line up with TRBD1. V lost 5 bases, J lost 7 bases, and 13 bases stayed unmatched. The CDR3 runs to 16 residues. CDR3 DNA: TGTGCCAGCAGTCCCGCGGTAGGACAGGGGGCAGGAGAGCAGTACTTC. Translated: CASSPAVGQGAGEQYF.

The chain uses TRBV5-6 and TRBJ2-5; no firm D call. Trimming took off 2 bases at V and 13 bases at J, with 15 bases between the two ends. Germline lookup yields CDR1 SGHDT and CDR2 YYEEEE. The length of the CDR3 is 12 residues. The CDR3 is CASSFDKASWYF. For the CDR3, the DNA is TGTGCCAGCAGCTTCGACAAGGCCTCGTGGTACTTC.

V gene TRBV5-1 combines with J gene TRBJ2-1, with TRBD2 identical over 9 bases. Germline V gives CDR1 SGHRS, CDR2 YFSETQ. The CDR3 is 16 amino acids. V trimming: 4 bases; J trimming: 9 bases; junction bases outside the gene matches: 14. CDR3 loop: CASSHSGRGSRGEQFF. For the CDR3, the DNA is TGCGCCAGCAGCCATAGCGGGAGAGGCTCTCGGGGTGAGCAGTTCTTC.

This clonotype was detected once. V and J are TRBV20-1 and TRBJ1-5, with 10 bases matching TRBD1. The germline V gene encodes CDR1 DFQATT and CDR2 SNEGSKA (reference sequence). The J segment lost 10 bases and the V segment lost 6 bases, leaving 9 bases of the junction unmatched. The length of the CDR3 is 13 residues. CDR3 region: CSAGRDRGHPQHF. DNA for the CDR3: TGCAGTGCGGGCCGGGACAGGGGTCATCCCCAGCATTTT.

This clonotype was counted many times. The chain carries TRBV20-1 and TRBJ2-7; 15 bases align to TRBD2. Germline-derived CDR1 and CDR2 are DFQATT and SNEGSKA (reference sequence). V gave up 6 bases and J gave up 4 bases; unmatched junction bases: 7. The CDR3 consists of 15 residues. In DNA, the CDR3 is TGCAGTGCAGACTTCGGGACTAGCGGGAGGTACGAGCAGTACTTC. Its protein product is CSADFGTSGRYEQYF.

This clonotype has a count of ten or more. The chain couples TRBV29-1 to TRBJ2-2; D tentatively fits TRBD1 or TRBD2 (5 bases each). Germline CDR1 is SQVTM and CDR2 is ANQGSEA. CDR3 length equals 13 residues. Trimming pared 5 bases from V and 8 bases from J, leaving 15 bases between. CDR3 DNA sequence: TGCAGCGTTACCCGGGACGGAAGTGGGGAGCTGTTTTTT. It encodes CSVTRDGSGELFF.

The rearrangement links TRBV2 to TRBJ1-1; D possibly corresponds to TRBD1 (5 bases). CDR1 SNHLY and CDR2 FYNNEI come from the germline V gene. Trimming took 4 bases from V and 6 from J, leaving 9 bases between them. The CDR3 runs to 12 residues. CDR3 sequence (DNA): TGTGCCAGCAGTGTTGGAGGGGCTGAAGCTTTCTTT. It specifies CASSVGGAEAFF.

The CDR3 coding sequence is TGTGCCAGCAGTTACGACGCATCGACCTACGAGCAGTACTTC. Its protein product is CASSYDASTYEQYF. This chain connects TRBV6-2 or TRBV6-3 to TRBJ2-7; D remains ambiguous. V lost 2 bases to trimming and J lost 2 bases, with 10 bases between them. Germline lookup yields CDR1 MNHEY and CDR2 SVGEGT. The CDR3 covers 14 residues.

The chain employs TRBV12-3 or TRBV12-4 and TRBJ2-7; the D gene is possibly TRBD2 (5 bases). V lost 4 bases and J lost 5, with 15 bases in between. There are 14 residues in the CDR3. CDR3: CASSSPRGPHEQYF. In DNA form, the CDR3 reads TGTGCCAGCAGTTCCCCCCGAGGGCCCCACGAGCAGTACTTC.

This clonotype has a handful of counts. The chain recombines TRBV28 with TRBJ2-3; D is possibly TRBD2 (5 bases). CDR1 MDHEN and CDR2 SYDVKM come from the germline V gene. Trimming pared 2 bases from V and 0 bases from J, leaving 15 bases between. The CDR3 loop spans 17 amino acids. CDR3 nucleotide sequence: TGTGCCAGCAGTTTACCTTCGAGCGGACCAAGCACAGATACGCAGTATTTT. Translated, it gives CASSLPSSGPSTDTQYF.